The rows below give T cell receptor beta chains drawn from one sample of a study of blood T cell repertoires in COVID-19. This table comes from immunoSEQ multiplex PCR, and its TCRdb copy is limited to in-frame clones, with some not included. The sample lists some 220,000 clones, 75% to 85% occurring once. The sample was peripheral blood. The source of these receptors is a woman in her sixties or seventies with COVID-19, enrolled during active disease. The CDR3 runs from the conserved cysteine through the conserved F or W. D genes are given only for firm matches. Only some rows state a clone size, as once, few, many or a class for expanded clones.

DNA: TGTGCCAGCAGGAACCGGGACAGGGGAGATGAAAAACTGTTTTTT; CDR3: CASRNRDRGDEKLFF; J: TRBJ1-4; V: TRBV6-5; size: few; D: TRBD1
DNA: TGTGCCAGCAGCCGGTTACAGGGGACGAACACTGAAGCTTTCTTT; CDR3: CASSRLQGTNTEAFF; J: TRBJ1-1; V: TRBV16; size: .; D: TRBD1
DNA: TGTGCCAGCAGCGAACAGGGTACTTTCACTGAAGCTTTCTTT; CDR3: CASSEQGTFTEAFF; J: TRBJ1-1; V: TRBV11-3; size: .; D: .
DNA: TGTGCCAGCAGTTACTCTTCTAGCGGAGGGGCCCAGTACTTC; CDR3: CASSYSSSGGAQYF; J: TRBJ2-5; V: TRBV6-2/TRBV6-3; size: .; D: TRBD2
DNA: TGTGCCAGCAGCTTAGGACACATCGGTGGGTATTCACCCCTCCACTTT; CDR3: CASSLGHIGGYSPLHF; J: TRBJ1-6; V: TRBV11-3; size: .; D: .
DNA: TGTGCCAGCAGCCCTTCAGGTTGGGTCACCGGGGAGCTGTTTTTT; CDR3: CASSPSGWVTGELFF; J: TRBJ2-2; V: TRBV7-9; size: .; D: .
DNA: TGTGCCAGCAGCCGGGGGGGAATAGGCCTCCCTGGCTACACCTTC; CDR3: CASSRGGIGLPGYTF; J: TRBJ1-2; V: TRBV9; size: few; D: .
DNA: TGTGCCAGCATAGACACACGGGACAGCCTACATCAGCCCCAGCATTTT; CDR3: CASIDTRDSLHQPQHF; J: TRBJ1-5; V: TRBV6-6; size: .; D: TRBD1
DNA: TGTGCCAGCAGCTTATTCTCGGACAGCTCATCCGAGCAGTACTTC; CDR3: CASSLFSDSSSEQYF; J: TRBJ2-7; V: TRBV11-3; size: once; D: .
DNA: TGTGCCAGCAGTGAAGAAAGGATGGACAGGGAGGCTTTCTTT; CDR3: CASSEERMDREAFF; J: TRBJ1-1; V: TRBV2; size: .; D: TRBD1
DNA: TGTGCCAGCGGAGCCGGAGATACGCAGTATTTT; CDR3: CASGAGDTQYF; J: TRBJ2-3; V: TRBV5-4; size: .; D: .
DNA: TGTGCCAGCAGCCCCCATCCAAACAGGGTTGACACTGAAGCTTTCTTT; CDR3: CASSPHPNRVDTEAFF; J: TRBJ1-1; V: TRBV5-6; size: .; D: .
DNA: TGTGCCAGTAGTATCGCCGTTCTCAGTCATAATGAGCAGTTCTTC; CDR3: CASSIAVLSHNEQFF; J: TRBJ2-1; V: TRBV19; size: .; D: .
DNA: TGTGCCAGCAGCTTAGCGTGGGGAGGCAGAGGGGACTATGGCTACACCTTC; CDR3: CASSLAWGGRGDYGYTF; J: TRBJ1-2; V: TRBV7-2; size: .; D: .
DNA: TGTGCCAGCAGCGTAGCGGGATCAGGGGGCCTTTTCAATGAGCAGTTCTTC; CDR3: CASSVAGSGGLFNEQFF; J: TRBJ2-1; V: TRBV9; size: .; D: TRBD1
DNA: TGTGCCAGCAGCCCCAATCCCGGGACAGGGACCTACGAGCAGTACTTC; CDR3: CASSPNPGTGTYEQYF; J: TRBJ2-7; V: TRBV9; size: .; D: TRBD1
DNA: TGCAGCGTCGCCGTGACAGGGGGGACTGGGGGTGGCTACACCTTC; CDR3: CSVAVTGGTGGGYTF; J: TRBJ1-2; V: TRBV29-1; size: .; D: TRBD1
DNA: TGTGCCAGCAGCCAAGAAGGTGGGGGGAAGGGGCAAGATACGCAGTATTTT; CDR3: CASSQEGGGKGQDTQYF; J: TRBJ2-3; V: TRBV4-2; size: .; D: .
DNA: TGCAGCGTTGAGGGACAGGGGGTGCCAGATACGCAGTATTTT; CDR3: CSVEGQGVPDTQYF; J: TRBJ2-3; V: TRBV29-1; size: once; D: TRBD1
DNA: TGTGCCAGCAGCAACCCGAGGACAGGGGGGATAAGTGTAGACTACAATGAGCAGTTCTTC; CDR3: CASSNPRTGGISVDYNEQFF; J: TRBJ2-1; V: TRBV9; size: .; D: TRBD1
DNA: TGTGCCAGCAGCCGGCCGGGACTAGCCTACGAGCAGTACTTC; CDR3: CASSRPGLAYEQYF; J: TRBJ2-7; V: TRBV6-5; size: .; D: TRBD2
DNA: TGTGCCACCAGCAGAGCCCGGGACTCCCTGTCGGGGACCCAGTACTTC; CDR3: CATSRARDSLSGTQYF; J: TRBJ2-5; V: TRBV15; size: once; D: .
DNA: TGTGCCAGCAGTCTGAATGGGCAGGGCCTTCCCCAAGATACGCAGTATTTT; CDR3: CASSLNGQGLPQDTQYF; J: TRBJ2-3; V: TRBV27; size: .; D: .
DNA: TGCGCCAGCAGCCAAGGACTAGCGACAGATACGCAGTATTTT; CDR3: CASSQGLATDTQYF; J: TRBJ2-3; V: TRBV4-3; size: .; D: TRBD2
DNA: TGTGCCAGTAGTGCAAGACAGGGGGGAGATGGCTACACCTTC; CDR3: CASSARQGGDGYTF; J: TRBJ1-2; V: TRBV19; size: .; D: TRBD1
DNA: TGTGCCAGCCTTCTACAGGGATCCTTCGGCTACACCTTC; CDR3: CASLLQGSFGYTF; J: TRBJ1-2; V: TRBV6-6; size: .; D: .
DNA: TGTGCCAGCAGCTACCGGGACTCATCCTACGAGCAGTACTTC; CDR3: CASSYRDSSYEQYF; J: TRBJ2-7; V: TRBV13; size: .; D: .
DNA: TGTGCCAGCAGCCGCGTGGCCGGGCGGGGGGATACGCAGTATTTT; CDR3: CASSRVAGRGDTQYF; J: TRBJ2-3; V: TRBV11-2; size: .; D: TRBD2
DNA: TGTGCCAGCAGTTCCGGGGGGGACGGCACAGATACGCAGTATTTT; CDR3: CASSSGGDGTDTQYF; J: TRBJ2-3; V: TRBV7-3; size: few; D: TRBD2
DNA: TGTGCCAGCAGCCCCAGGGATAAACCCTATAATTCACCCCTCCACTTT; CDR3: CASSPRDKPYNSPLHF; J: TRBJ1-6; V: TRBV3-1/TRBV3-2; size: .; D: .
DNA: TGTGCCAGCAGCTTAGTCCGGGGTGGCGAGACCCAGTACTTC; CDR3: CASSLVRGGETQYF; J: TRBJ2-5; V: TRBV7-2; size: .; D: .
DNA: TGTGCCAGCAGCCTACAGGTCAACTATGGCTACACCTTC; CDR3: CASSLQVNYGYTF; J: TRBJ1-2; V: TRBV28; size: .; D: .
DNA: TGCGCCAGCAGCTTGGAGCCAGGAGGGCAGCCCCAGCATTTT; CDR3: CASSLEPGGQPQHF; J: TRBJ1-5; V: TRBV5-1; size: many; D: .
DNA: TGTGCCATCAGTGAAAACCCGACAGGCGGGGGGGCAACAGATACGCAGTATTTT; CDR3: CAISENPTGGGATDTQYF; J: TRBJ2-3; V: TRBV10-3; size: .; D: TRBD2
DNA: TGTGCCAGCAGCGATAGGACAGGGGGTATGGAGACCCAGTACTTC; CDR3: CASSDRTGGMETQYF; J: TRBJ2-5; V: TRBV11-3; size: .; D: TRBD1
DNA: TGTGCCAGCAGAGTTACAGGGGGCCTTCGTGGCTACACCTTC; CDR3: CASRVTGGLRGYTF; J: TRBJ1-2; V: TRBV2; size: .; D: TRBD1
DNA: TGTGCCAGCCCAGGAAGCTCCTACAATGAGCAGTTCTTC; CDR3: CASPGSSYNEQFF; J: TRBJ2-1; V: TRBV2; size: .; D: .
DNA: TGTGCCAGCAGAAAGACAGGCCAGTACGAGCAGTACTTC; CDR3: CASRKTGQYEQYF; J: TRBJ2-7; V: TRBV11-2; size: .; D: .
DNA: TGTGCCAGCAGCTTCGGGTACCAAGAGACCCAGTACTTC; CDR3: CASSFGYQETQYF; J: TRBJ2-5; V: TRBV11-2; size: .; D: .
DNA: TGTGCCTGGGGACAGGGAACTAACAATGAGCAGTTCTTC; CDR3: CAWGQGTNNEQFF; J: TRBJ2-1; V: TRBV30; size: .; D: TRBD1
DNA: TGTGCCAGCAGATACACGGGGGACGGCAATCAGCCCCAGCATTTT; CDR3: CASRYTGDGNQPQHF; J: TRBJ1-5; V: TRBV6-2/TRBV6-3; size: .; D: .
DNA: TGTGCCAGCAGTTCCGGGACAGGGTTTGATGAAAAACTGTTTTTT; CDR3: CASSSGTGFDEKLFF; J: TRBJ1-4; V: TRBV9; size: .; D: TRBD1
DNA: TGTGCCAGCAGCTTGGCTGGGGGCAACTATGGCTACACCTTC; CDR3: CASSLAGGNYGYTF; J: TRBJ1-2; V: TRBV5-4; size: .; D: .
DNA: TGTGCCAGCAGCCAGGACAGGAACACTGAAGCTTTCTTT; CDR3: CASSQDRNTEAFF; J: TRBJ1-1; V: TRBV12-3/TRBV12-4; size: once; D: .
DNA: TGCGCCAGCAGCTTGGATGCTGGAAGCGGGAGCCAGTACTTC; CDR3: CASSLDAGSGSQYF; J: TRBJ2-5; V: TRBV5-1; size: .; D: TRBD2
DNA: TGTGCCAGCAGCCAAGGACAGGGTAGAATGGGTGGCTACACCTTC; CDR3: CASSQGQGRMGGYTF; J: TRBJ1-2; V: TRBV4-2; size: .; D: TRBD1
DNA: TGTGCCAGCAGTGGGGGGGTGTATGGCTACACCTTC; CDR3: CASSGGVYGYTF; J: TRBJ1-2; V: TRBV2; size: .; D: .
DNA: TGTGCCAGCAGCGCACAGGAGAACACTGAAGCTTTCTTT; CDR3: CASSAQENTEAFF; J: TRBJ1-1; V: TRBV11-2; size: .; D: .
DNA: TGTGCTAGTGCCCGCCCGACTAGCGGGAGGGCCTTCTACGAGCAGTACTTC; CDR3: CASARPTSGRAFYEQYF; J: TRBJ2-7; V: TRBV12-5; size: .; D: TRBD2
DNA: TGTGCCAGCAGCCAAGACAGGGGCCCTAACTATGGCTACACCTTC; CDR3: CASSQDRGPNYGYTF; J: TRBJ1-2; V: TRBV4-2; size: .; D: .
DNA: TGCAGCGTTGGAAGCCAGGGGGTCTATGGCTACACCTTC; CDR3: CSVGSQGVYGYTF; J: TRBJ1-2; V: TRBV29-1; size: .; D: TRBD1
DNA: TGTGCCAGCAGTGAAGCACGACAGGGCAATCAGCCCCAGCATTTT; CDR3: CASSEARQGNQPQHF; J: TRBJ1-5; V: TRBV2; size: .; D: .
DNA: TGCGCCAGCAGCAGAATACCGGGTCTCAACTATGGCTACACCTTC; CDR3: CASSRIPGLNYGYTF; J: TRBJ1-2; V: TRBV5-1; size: .; D: .
DNA: TGCAGCGTTGAGGGGTGGCAGGGTGGAGAGACCCAGTACTTC; CDR3: CSVEGWQGGETQYF; J: TRBJ2-5; V: TRBV29-1; size: .; D: .
DNA: TGTGCCAGCAGTGAACGTCTAGCGGGAGTCAGGAGGGATAATGAGCAGTTCTTC; CDR3: CASSERLAGVRRDNEQFF; J: TRBJ2-1; V: TRBV2; size: .; D: TRBD2
DNA: TGTGCCAGCAGCTTAGGGCAGGGGGCGAAGGGAAATGAAAAACTGTTTTTT; CDR3: CASSLGQGAKGNEKLFF; J: TRBJ1-4; V: TRBV11-2; size: .; D: TRBD1